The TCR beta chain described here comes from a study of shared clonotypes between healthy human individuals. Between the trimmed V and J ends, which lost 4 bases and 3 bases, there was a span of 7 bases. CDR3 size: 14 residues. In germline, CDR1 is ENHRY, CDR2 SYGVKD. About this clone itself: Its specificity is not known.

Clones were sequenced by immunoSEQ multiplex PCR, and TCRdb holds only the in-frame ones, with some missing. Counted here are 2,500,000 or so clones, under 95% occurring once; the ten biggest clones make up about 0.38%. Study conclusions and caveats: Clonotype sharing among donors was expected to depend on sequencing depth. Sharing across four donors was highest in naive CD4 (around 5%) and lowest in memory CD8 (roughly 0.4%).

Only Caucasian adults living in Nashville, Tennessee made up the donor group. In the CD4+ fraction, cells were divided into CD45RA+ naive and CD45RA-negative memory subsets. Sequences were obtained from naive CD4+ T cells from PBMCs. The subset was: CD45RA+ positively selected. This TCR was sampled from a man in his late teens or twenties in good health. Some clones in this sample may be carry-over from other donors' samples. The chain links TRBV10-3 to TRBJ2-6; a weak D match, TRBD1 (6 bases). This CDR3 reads CAISVGGGANVLTF. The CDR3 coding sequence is TGTGCCATCAGTGTAGGGGGTGGGGCCAACGTCCTGACTTTC.